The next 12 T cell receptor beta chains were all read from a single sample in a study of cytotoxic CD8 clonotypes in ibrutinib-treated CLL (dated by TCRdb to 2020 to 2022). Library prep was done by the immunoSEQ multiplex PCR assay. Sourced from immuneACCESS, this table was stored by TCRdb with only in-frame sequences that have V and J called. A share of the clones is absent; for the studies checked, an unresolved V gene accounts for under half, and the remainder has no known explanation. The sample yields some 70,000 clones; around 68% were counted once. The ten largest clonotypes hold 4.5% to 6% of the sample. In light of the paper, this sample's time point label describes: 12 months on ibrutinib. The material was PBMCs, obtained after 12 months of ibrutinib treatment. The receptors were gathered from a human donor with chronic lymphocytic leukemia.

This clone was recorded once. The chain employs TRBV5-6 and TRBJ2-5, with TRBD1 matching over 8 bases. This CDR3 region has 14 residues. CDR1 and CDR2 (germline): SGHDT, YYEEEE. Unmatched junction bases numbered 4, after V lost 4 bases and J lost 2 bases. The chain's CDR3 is CASSPTGAQETQYF. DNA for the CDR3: TGTGCCAGCAGCCCGACAGGGGCACAAGAGACCCAGTACTTC.

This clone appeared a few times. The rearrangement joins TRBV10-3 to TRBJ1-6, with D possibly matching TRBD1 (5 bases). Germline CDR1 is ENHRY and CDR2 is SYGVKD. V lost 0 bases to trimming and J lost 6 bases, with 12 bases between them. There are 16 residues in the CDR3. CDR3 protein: CAISESGSGINSPLHF. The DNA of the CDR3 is TGTGCCATCAGTGAGTCAGGGTCAGGGATTAATTCACCCCTCCACTTT.

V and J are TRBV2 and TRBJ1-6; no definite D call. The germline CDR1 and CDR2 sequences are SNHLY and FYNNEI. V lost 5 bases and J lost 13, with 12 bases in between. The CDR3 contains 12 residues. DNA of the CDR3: TGTGCCAGCAGTCCCCATGTTGGCCCCCTCCACTTT. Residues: CASSPHVGPLHF.

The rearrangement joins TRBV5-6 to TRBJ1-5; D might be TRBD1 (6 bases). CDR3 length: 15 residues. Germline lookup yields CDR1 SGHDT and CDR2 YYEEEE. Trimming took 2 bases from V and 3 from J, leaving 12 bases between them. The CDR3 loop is CASSFQGRANQPQHF. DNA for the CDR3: TGTGCCAGCAGCTTTCAGGGGAGGGCCAATCAGCCCCAGCATTTT.

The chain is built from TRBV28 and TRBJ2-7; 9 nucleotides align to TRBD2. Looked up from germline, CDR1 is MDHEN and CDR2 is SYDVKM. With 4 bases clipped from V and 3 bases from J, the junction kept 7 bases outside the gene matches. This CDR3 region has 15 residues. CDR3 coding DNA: TGTGCCAGCAGTTCATCTAGCGGGGACTTCTACGAGCAGTACTTC. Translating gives CASSSSSGDFYEQYF. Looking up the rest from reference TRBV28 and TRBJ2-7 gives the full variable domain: DVKVTQSSRYLVKRTGEKVFLECVQDMDHENMFWYRQDPGLGLRLIYFSYDVKMKEKGDIPEGYSVSREKKERFSLILESASTNQTSMYLCASSSSSGDFYEQYFGPGTRLTVT.

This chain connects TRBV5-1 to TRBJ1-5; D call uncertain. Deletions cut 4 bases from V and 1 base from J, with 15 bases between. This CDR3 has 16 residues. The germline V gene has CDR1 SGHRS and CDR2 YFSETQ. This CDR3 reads CASSPTTGVSNQPQHF. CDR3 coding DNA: TGCGCCAGCAGCCCAACTACGGGCGTCAGCAATCAGCCCCAGCATTTT.

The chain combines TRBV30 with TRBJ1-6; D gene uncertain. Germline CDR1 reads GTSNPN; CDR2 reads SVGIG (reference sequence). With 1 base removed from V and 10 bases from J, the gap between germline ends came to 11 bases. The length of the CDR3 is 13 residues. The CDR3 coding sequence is TGTGCCTGGAGTGGGGGAAGGCGGTCACCCCTCCACTTT. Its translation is CAWSGGRRSPLHF.

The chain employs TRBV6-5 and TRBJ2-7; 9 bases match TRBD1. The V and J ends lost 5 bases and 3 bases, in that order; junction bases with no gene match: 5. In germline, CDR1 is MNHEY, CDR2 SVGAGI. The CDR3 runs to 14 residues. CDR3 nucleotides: TGTGCCAGCAGTCGCTCGGGACAGGGCTACGAGCAGTACTTC. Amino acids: CASSRSGQGYEQYF.

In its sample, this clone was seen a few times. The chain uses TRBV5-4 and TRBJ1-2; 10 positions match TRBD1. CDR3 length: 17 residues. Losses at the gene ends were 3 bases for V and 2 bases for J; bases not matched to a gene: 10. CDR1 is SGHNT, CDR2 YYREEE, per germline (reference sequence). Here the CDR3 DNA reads TGTGCCAGCAGCTCAACCGCGGGACAGGGGACAAACTATGGCTACACCTTC. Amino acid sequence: CASSSTAGQGTNYGYTF. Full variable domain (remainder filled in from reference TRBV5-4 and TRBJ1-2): ETGVTQSPTHLIKTRGQQVTLRCSSQSGHNTVSWYQQALGQGPQFIFQYYREEENGRGNFPPRFSGLQFPNYSSELNVNALELDDSALYLCASSSTAGQGTNYGYTFGSGTRLTVV.

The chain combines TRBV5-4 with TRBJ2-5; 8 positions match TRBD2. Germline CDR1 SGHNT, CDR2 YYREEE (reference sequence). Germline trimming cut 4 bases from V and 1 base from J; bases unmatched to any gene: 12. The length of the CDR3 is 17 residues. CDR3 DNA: TGTGCCAGCAGCCACCCCGGGGGGGAATACGGCCAAGAGACCCAGTACTTC. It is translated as CASSHPGGEYGQETQYF.

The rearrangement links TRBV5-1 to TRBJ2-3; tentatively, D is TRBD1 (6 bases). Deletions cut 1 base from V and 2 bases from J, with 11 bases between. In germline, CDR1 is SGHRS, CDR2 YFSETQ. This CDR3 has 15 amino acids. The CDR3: CASSLQGPNTDTQYF. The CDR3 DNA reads TGCGCCAGCAGCTTGCAGGGGCCTAACACAGATACGCAGTATTTT.

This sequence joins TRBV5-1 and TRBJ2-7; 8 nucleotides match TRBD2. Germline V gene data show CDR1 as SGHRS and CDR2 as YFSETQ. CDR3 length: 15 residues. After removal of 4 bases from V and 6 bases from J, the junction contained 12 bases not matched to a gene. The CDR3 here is CASSPGGVGAREQYF. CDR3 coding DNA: TGCGCCAGCAGCCCCGGGGGGGTGGGCGCTCGCGAGCAGTACTTC. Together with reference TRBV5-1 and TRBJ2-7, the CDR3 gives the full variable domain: KAGVTQTPRYLIKTRGQQVTLSCSPISGHRSVSWYQQTPGQGLQFLFEYFSETQRNKGNFPGRFSGRQFSNSRSEMNVSTLELGDSALYLCASSPGGVGAREQYFGPGTRLTVT.